These T cell receptor beta chains were read from a single sample in a study of T cells in localized non-small cell lung cancer. Some clones are missing from TCRdb's copy, which holds only in-frame ones; the method was immunoSEQ multiplex PCR. This repertoire shows some 64,000 clones, about nine tenths found once; its top ten account for about 2.1%. The sequenced sample was peripheral blood, obtained before any cancer treatment. The source is a woman aged 40 to 75 with stage I lung adenocarcinoma. Both conserved end residues are part of each CDR3. D genes are given only for firm matches. A clone size is listed for some rows: how often the clone was seen (once, few, many), or a class if it is expanded.

clone size	V gene	D gene	J gene	CDR3 DNA	CDR3 protein
-	TRBV30	-	TRBJ1-3	TGTGCCTGGAGTGTCGCAGGGTATGGAAACACCATATATTTT	CAWSVAGYGNTIYF
-	TRBV7-2	-	TRBJ1-6	TGTGCCAGCAGCTTAGGGGTTCGGAGGGCAAATTCACCCCTCCACTTT	CASSLGVRRANSPLHF
-	TRBV20-1	-	TRBJ2-1	TGCAGTGCCGCCAGAGGTGAGCAGTTCTTC	CSAARGEQFF
-	TRBV6-4	-	TRBJ2-3	TGTGCCAGCAGTGATCCTCAGCGGGGCACAGATACGCAGTATTTT	CASSDPQRGTDTQYF
-	TRBV4-3	-	TRBJ1-2	TGCGCCAGCAGCCAAGATGACGGCTATCGCTACACCTTC	CASSQDDGYRYTF
-	TRBV5-1	TRBD1	TRBJ2-1	TGCGCCAGCAGCCCCTCGGGACAGTTAGTGGATGAGCAGTTCTTC	CASSPSGQLVDEQFF
-	TRBV5-4	TRBD1	TRBJ1-3	TGTGCCAGCACCGATGACAGGGGGGCGCTTGGAAACACCATATATTTT	CASTDDRGALGNTIYF
few	TRBV19	TRBD1	TRBJ1-1	TGTGCCAGTAGTGCACAGGGGAGCACTGAAGCTTTCTTT	CASSAQGSTEAFF
-	TRBV6-4	TRBD2	TRBJ2-3	TGTGCCAGCAGTGAAACTAGCGGGGGGGCAGATACGCAGTATTTT	CASSETSGGADTQYF
-	TRBV28	-	TRBJ1-1	TGTGCCAGCAGCTCCCCGTGGGGGGGAACTGAAGCTTTCTTT	CASSSPWGGTEAFF